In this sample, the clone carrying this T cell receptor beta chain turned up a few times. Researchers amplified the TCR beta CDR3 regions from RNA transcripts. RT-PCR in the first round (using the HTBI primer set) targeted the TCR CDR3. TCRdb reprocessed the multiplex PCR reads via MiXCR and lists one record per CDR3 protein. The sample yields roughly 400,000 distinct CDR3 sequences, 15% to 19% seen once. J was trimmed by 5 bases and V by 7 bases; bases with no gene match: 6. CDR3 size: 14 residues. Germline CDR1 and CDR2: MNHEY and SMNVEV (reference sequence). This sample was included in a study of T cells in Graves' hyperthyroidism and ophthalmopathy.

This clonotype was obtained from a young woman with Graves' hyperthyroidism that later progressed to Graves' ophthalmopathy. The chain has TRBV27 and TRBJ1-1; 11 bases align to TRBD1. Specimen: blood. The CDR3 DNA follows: TGTGCCAGCACCCGGGACAGGGGGGGGACTGAAGCTTTCTTT. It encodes CASTRDRGGTEAFF.